This T cell receptor (beta chain) came from a study of OX40 agonist ivuxolimab in advanced cancers. In its sample, this clone was seen a few times. Germline CDR1 MGHRA, CDR2 YSYEKL. The CDR3 has 10 residues. V lost 8 bases, J lost 8 bases, and 6 bases lay in between. The protocol was immunoSEQ multiplex PCR, while the TCRdb copy is restricted to in-frame clones and leaves out a portion. This sample yields about 70,000 clones, of which 82% are seen a single time; around 6.7% belongs to the top ten. The sequences come from CD4+ or CD8+ T cells sorted from blood, collected in a trial of the OX40 agonist ivuxolimab. The TCR originated in an adult with an advanced solid tumor such as melanoma, head and neck, liver or kidney cancer. This rearrangement joins TRBV4-1 to TRBJ1-4; D unresolved. Here the CDR3 reads CASLGEKLFF. CDR3 DNA: TGCGCCAGCCTCGGGGAAAAACTGTTTTTT.